The 30 T cell receptor beta chains below all came from one sample that was sequenced in a study of cytomegalovirus exposure and HLA in healthy donors. Amplification used 60 Vbeta primers and 13 Jbeta primers. Profiled with immunoSEQ multiplex PCR; TCRdb holds only in-frame clones, not every one. The table lists tens of thousands of clones, roughly four fifths of them singletons. The sequencing input was PBMCs. These receptors originate from a middle-aged woman in good health and CMV-seronegative.

Turning to this clone: The sample has other DNA sequences that encode this CDR3 too. The chain is built from TRBV28 and TRBJ1-4; maybe TRBD1 (5 bases). The CDR3 contains 12 residues. CDR1 and CDR2 from the germline V gene are MDHEN and SYDVKM. V lost 3 bases and J 7 bases, leaving 6 bases between the germline ends. The CDR3 DNA is TGTGCCAGCAGTTTCAGGGTTGAAAAACTGTTTTTT. It codes for CASSFRVEKLFF.

The CDR3 loop is CASSPSRGSLTEAFF. The CDR3 DNA reads as TGTGCCAGCAGCCCTAGCCGGGGGTCTTTAACTGAAGCTTTCTTT. The gene calls are TRBV9 and TRBJ1-1; D possibly corresponds to TRBD1 (5 bases). With 4 bases removed from V and 5 bases from J, the gap between germline ends came to 18 bases. Germline CDR1 and CDR2: SGDLS and YYNGEE. The CDR3 length is 15 residues. Full variable domain (rest looked up from reference TRBV9 and TRBJ1-1): DSGVTQTPKHLITATGQRVTLRCSPRSGDLSVYWYQQSLDQGLQFLIQYYNGEERAKGNILERFSAQQFPDLHSELNLSSLELGDSALYFCASSPSRGSLTEAFFGQGTRLTVV.

CDR3 DNA sequence: TGTGCCAGCAGCCTCACGACAGGACACTCTGGAAACACCATATATTTT. Translating it yields CASSLTTGHSGNTIYF. The chain employs TRBV11-2 and TRBJ1-3, with D possibly TRBD1 on 6 matching bases. The V gene's germline CDR1 is SGHAT and CDR2 FQNNGV. V lost 5 bases to trimming and J lost 0 bases, with 14 bases between them. The CDR3 runs 16 residues.

This chain joins TRBV7-8 and TRBJ2-1; TRBD2 matches 8 bases. CDR3 size: 16 residues. Germline CDR1 reads SGHVS; CDR2 reads FQNEAQ. J gave up 0 bases and V 4 bases, and 5 bases lay outside the gene matches. For the CDR3, the DNA is TGTGCCAGCAGCTCCATTAGCGGGGCCTCCTACAATGAGCAGTTCTTC. Protein: CASSSISGASYNEQFF.

J is TRBJ2-5 and V is TRBV5-4; 11 bases are shared with TRBD1. Looked up from germline, CDR1 is SGHNT and CDR2 is YYREEE (reference sequence). The CDR3 has 14 residues. The J segment lost 2 bases and the V segment lost 5 bases, leaving 2 bases of the junction unmatched. The CDR3 DNA sequence: TGTGCCAGCAGAAGGGACAGGGGGCAAGAGACCCAGTACTTC. As protein: CASRRDRGQETQYF.

The chain joins TRBV6-6 to TRBJ2-1; TRBD1 agrees at 9 bases. The CDR3 is 16 residues long. Germline values: CDR1 MNHNY, CDR2 SVGAGI (reference sequence). The ends lost 6 bases at V and 3 bases at J; junction bases unmatched: 9. CDR3 amino acids: CASRAPDRGLYNEQFF. CDR3 in DNA: TGTGCCAGCAGAGCTCCGGACAGGGGACTCTACAATGAGCAGTTCTTC.

This chain joins TRBV5-1 and TRBJ2-1; 12 nucleotides align to TRBD2. The V gene's germline CDR1 is SGHRS and CDR2 YFSETQ. This CDR3 has 15 residues. J lost 7 bases, V lost 3 bases, and 5 bases had no gene match. This chain's CDR3 is CASSSGLAGWNEQFF. CDR3 bases: TGCGCCAGCAGCTCCGGACTAGCGGGGTGGAATGAGCAGTTCTTC.

V gene TRBV2 combines with J gene TRBJ1-3; 8 bases line up with TRBD1. Germline CDR1 SNHLY, CDR2 FYNNEI. J was trimmed by 3 bases and V by 6 bases; bases with no gene match: 4. This CDR3 has 14 residues. In DNA form, the CDR3 reads TGTGCCAGCAGCCAGACAGGGGTTGGAAACACCATATATTTT. This codes for CASSQTGVGNTIYF. The whole variable domain, filled in from reference TRBV2 and TRBJ1-3, reads EPEVTQTPSHQVTQMGQEVILRCVPISNHLYFYWYRQILGQKVEFLVSFYNNEISEKSEIFDDQFSVERPDGSNFTLKIRSTKLEDSAMYFCASSQTGVGNTIYFGEGSWLTVV.

CDR3 sequence: CASSDGTESSYEQYV. DNA for the CDR3: TGTGCCAGCAGTGACGGGACAGAGAGCTCCTACGAGCAGTACGTC. J is TRBJ2-7 and V is TRBV6-4, with TRBD1 identical over 7 bases. The germline V gene encodes CDR1 MRHNA and CDR2 SNTAGT. There are 15 residues in the CDR3. V lost 2 bases and J lost 0; bases outside the gene matches: 4.

This chain uses TRBV5-4 with TRBJ1-1, with D possibly matching TRBD1 (6 bases). The V and J ends lost 7 bases and 3 bases respectively, with 13 bases between them. The CDR3 runs to 13 residues. Per the germline V gene, CDR1 is SGHNT and CDR2 is YYREEE (reference sequence). CDR3 nucleotide sequence: TGTGCCAGCGCGGGGGGGCCGGACACTGAAGCTTTCTTT. Its translation: CASAGGPDTEAFF.

Only one count was recorded for this clone. The V gene is TRBV11-2, the J gene TRBJ2-7; D possibly corresponds to TRBD2 (5 bases). The CDR3 totals 14 residues. Per the germline V gene, CDR1 is SGHAT and CDR2 is FQNNGV. V was clipped by 4 bases and J by 0 bases, with 10 bases between them. This CDR3 is CASSSPGVSYEQYF. CDR3 bases: TGTGCCAGCAGCTCCCCCGGGGTCTCCTACGAGCAGTACTTC. Full variable domain (remainder filled in from reference TRBV11-2 and TRBJ2-7): EAGVAQSPRYKIIEKRQSVAFWCNPISGHATLYWYQQILGQGPKLLIQFQNNGVVDDSQLPKDRFSAERLKGVDSTLKIQPAKLEDSAVYLCASSSPGVSYEQYFGPGTRLTVT.

This clone is a singleton in its sample. The rearrangement joins TRBV29-1 to TRBJ2-1, with D perhaps matching TRBD2 (5 bases). CDR3 size: 12 residues. The ends were cut back, 4 bases at V and 9 bases at J, with 13 bases in the middle. CDR1 and CDR2 (germline): SQVTM, ANQGSEA. The CDR3: CSVVVRTAEQFF. The CDR3 DNA reads as TGCAGCGTTGTGGTAAGGACTGCTGAGCAGTTCTTC.

The chain employs TRBV19 and TRBJ2-1; 10 bases fit TRBD2. The CDR3 runs to 14 residues. The germline gives CDR1 LNHDA, CDR2 SQIVND (reference sequence). Trimming cost V 2 bases and J 9 bases; bases outside gene matches: 4. CDR3 coding DNA: TGTGCCAGTAGTATAAGCGGGGGGGTAGGTGAGCAGTTCTTC. Protein sequence: CASSISGGVGEQFF.

The chain uses TRBV6-1 and TRBJ1-2; TRBD1 agrees at 10 bases. Germline V CDR1 and CDR2: MNHNS, SASEGT. V dropped 8 bases and J dropped 7; count of bases not matched to a gene: 10. The CDR3 consists of 14 residues. Here the CDR3 reads CASRTTGGRVGYTF. In DNA form, the CDR3 reads TGTGCCAGCCGAACGACAGGGGGCCGTGTTGGCTACACCTTC.

In the case of this clone: A read error likely explains this, since a far larger clone differs by one base. This rearrangement joins TRBV4-2 to TRBJ1-1; TRBD1 aligns across 9 bases. Germline V lookup: CDR1 LGHNA, CDR2 YNFKEQ. V lost 4 bases, J lost 5 bases, and 5 bases stayed unmatched. CDR3 length: 14 amino acids. This chain's CDR3 is CASSLQGAMTEAFF. For the CDR3, the DNA is TGTGCCAGCAGCCTACAGGGGGCTATGACTGAAGCTTTCTTT.

The genes are TRBV6-1 and TRBJ2-3, with D tentatively TRBD1 (5 bases). The CDR3 extends over 12 amino acids. The germline gives CDR1 MNHNS, CDR2 SASEGT. Trimming took 5 bases from V and 5 from J, leaving 8 bases between them. CDR3 DNA sequence: TGTGCCAGCAGTACCCAGGGAGATACGCAGTATTTT. This gives the protein CASSTQGDTQYF.

The CDR3 DNA reads TGTGCCAGCTCGTACACAACTAATGAAAAACTGTTTTTT. Amino acid sequence: CASSYTTNEKLFF. The chain combines TRBV18 with TRBJ1-4, with D hard to call. Trimming removed 6 bases at V and 0 bases at J, with 5 bases between. The CDR3 runs 13 residues. Germline lookup yields CDR1 KGHSH and CDR2 LQKENI.

The chain is built from TRBV18 and TRBJ1-1; 9 positions match TRBD1. From germline, CDR1 is KGHSH and CDR2 LQKENI. The trim removed 9 bases at V and 7 bases at J, leaving 15 bases unmatched. This CDR3 has 15 residues. CDR3 sequence reads: CASSGDRASLSEAFF. The CDR3 DNA sequence: TGTGCCAGTTCAGGGGACAGGGCGAGTCTCAGTGAAGCTTTCTTT. Combining the CDR3 with reference TRBV18 and TRBJ1-1 gives the whole variable domain NAGVMQNPRHLVRRRGQEARLRCSPMKGHSHVYWYRQLPEEGLKFMVYLQKENIIDESGMPKERFSAEFPKEGPSILRIQQVVRGDSAAYFCASSGDRASLSEAFFGQGTRLTVV.

V usage is TRBV10-3 and J usage is TRBJ1-6; TRBD1 might be the D (6 bases). CDR3 size: 15 residues. From germline, CDR1 is ENHRY and CDR2 SYGVKD. Trimming left V 2 bases short and J 4 bases short, with 9 bases between. The DNA for the CDR3 is TGTGCCATCAGTGAGGGGCAGGGGTATAATTCACCCCTCCACTTT. Encoded protein: CAISEGQGYNSPLHF.

The chain combines TRBV10-3 with TRBJ2-7; D may be TRBD1 (6 bases). The CDR3 has 14 amino acids. CDR1 and CDR2 (germline): ENHRY, SYGVKD. Between the trimmed V and J ends, which lost 5 bases and 3 bases, there was a span of 14 bases. The CDR3 loop is CAISTRDNFYEQYF. The CDR3 DNA follows: TGTGCCATCAGTACCCGGGACAACTTCTACGAGCAGTACTTC.

V and J are TRBV5-1 and TRBJ2-6; TRBD1 is a possible D gene (6 bases). This CDR3 is 16 amino acids long. Deletions cut 4 bases from V and 4 bases from J, with 15 bases between. The germline V gene has CDR1 SGHRS and CDR2 YFSETQ. This chain's CDR3 is CASSETGSPGANVLTF. The CDR3 DNA is TGCGCCAGCAGCGAAACAGGGTCCCCCGGGGCCAACGTCCTGACTTTC.

This clone was counted only a few times. The chain combines TRBV27 with TRBJ1-2, with 8 bases identical to TRBD1. Per the germline V gene, CDR1 is MNHEY and CDR2 is SMNVEV (reference sequence). The trim removed 4 bases at V and 4 bases at J, leaving 2 bases unmatched. There are 13 residues in the CDR3. The CDR3 DNA sequence: TGTGCCAGCAGTTATGGGACAGGCTATGGCTACACCTTC. Its translation: CASSYGTGYGYTF.

The chain is built from TRBV15 and TRBJ2-1; 9 bases line up with TRBD2. There are 18 residues in the CDR3. Germline V gives CDR1 LNHNV, CDR2 YYDKDF (reference sequence). The junction had 13 bases not matched to a gene; V was cut back by 0 bases and J by 7 bases. The CDR3 loop reads CATSRDQAAGGSLNEQFF. CDR3 DNA sequence: TGTGCCACCAGCAGAGATCAAGCAGCGGGGGGATCACTTAATGAGCAGTTCTTC.

J is TRBJ1-1 and V is TRBV19; 7 nucleotides agree with TRBD1. Germline CDR1 and CDR2: LNHDA and SQIVND (reference sequence). V shed 6 bases, J shed 3 bases, and the junction held 7 bases outside the gene matches. CDR3 length: 14 amino acids. The chain's CDR3 is CASRTAGQYTEAFF. CDR3 DNA: TGTGCCAGTAGGACCGCGGGACAGTACACTGAAGCTTTCTTT.

CDR3 protein: CASSAQANYGYTF. CDR3 DNA sequence: TGCGCCAGCAGCGCACAGGCGAACTATGGCTACACCTTC. V and J are TRBV4-3 and TRBJ1-2, with D possibly TRBD1 on 5 matching bases. V lost 5 bases to trimming and J lost 2 bases, with 9 bases between them. CDR3 length equals 13 residues. Germline CDR1 reads LGHNA; CDR2 reads YSLEER.

This clone appeared once. The rearrangement joins TRBV7-9 to TRBJ2-7; 10 bases line up with TRBD1. With 2 bases clipped from V and 6 bases from J, the junction kept 7 bases outside the gene matches. The germline V gene has CDR1 SEHNR and CDR2 FQNEAQ (reference sequence). The CDR3 length is 15 residues. CDR3 residues: CASSLPGQGIFEQYF. CDR3 nucleotides: TGTGCCAGCAGCTTACCGGGACAGGGGATTTTCGAGCAGTACTTC.

As for this clone: This sample includes further DNA sequences coding for the same CDR3. The chain couples TRBV7-2 to TRBJ1-5; D is perhaps TRBD1 (5 bases). The CDR3 length is 13 residues. V was trimmed by 6 bases and J by 1 base, leaving 7 bases between them. From germline, CDR1 is SGHTA and CDR2 FQGNSA. The CDR3 sequence: CASSSGSNQPQHF. The CDR3 DNA sequence: TGTGCCAGCAGTTCAGGGAGCAATCAGCCCCAGCATTTT.

This rearrangement joins TRBV2 to TRBJ2-5; 8 positions match TRBD1. The ends lost 4 bases at V and 4 bases at J; junction bases unmatched: 2. The CDR3 consists of 13 residues. Germline CDR1 and CDR2: SNHLY and FYNNEI. The CDR3 spells CASSGQGIETQYF. The CDR3 DNA reads as TGTGCCAGCAGTGGACAGGGGATAGAGACCCAGTACTTC.

DNA for the CDR3: TGCGCCAGCAGCCAAGAAAATTACAGGGGAGGTTTTCACGAGCAGTACTTC. It yields the protein CASSQENYRGGFHEQYF. The V and J genes are TRBV4-3 and TRBJ2-7; the D gene is possibly TRBD1 (7 bases). This CDR3 spans 17 amino acids. V was shortened by 0 bases and J by 5 bases, with 20 bases between the two germline ends. Germline CDR1 reads LGHNA; CDR2 reads YSLEER.

V and J are TRBV7-9 and TRBJ1-3; possibly TRBD1 for D (5 bases). The CDR3 contains 15 residues. Trimming took off 5 bases at V and 1 base at J, with 12 bases between the two ends. Germline CDR1 and CDR2: SEHNR and FQNEAQ (reference sequence). Here the CDR3 DNA reads TGTGCCAGCAGCCCCCGGGGGGGATCTGGAAACACCATATATTTT. Translation gives CASSPRGGSGNTIYF.